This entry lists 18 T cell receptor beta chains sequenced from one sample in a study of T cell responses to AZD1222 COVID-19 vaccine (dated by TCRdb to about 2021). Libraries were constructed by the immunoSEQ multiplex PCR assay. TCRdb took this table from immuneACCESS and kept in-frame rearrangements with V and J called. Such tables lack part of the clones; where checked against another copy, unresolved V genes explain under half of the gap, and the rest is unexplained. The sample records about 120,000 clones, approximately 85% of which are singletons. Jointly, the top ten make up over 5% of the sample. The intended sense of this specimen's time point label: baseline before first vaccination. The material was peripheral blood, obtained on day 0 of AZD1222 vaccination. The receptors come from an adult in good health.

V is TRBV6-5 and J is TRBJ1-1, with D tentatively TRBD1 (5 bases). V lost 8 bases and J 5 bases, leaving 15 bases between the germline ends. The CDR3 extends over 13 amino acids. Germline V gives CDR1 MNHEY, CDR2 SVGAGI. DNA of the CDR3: TGTGCCAGCGGGACGGGGCTGTGGACTGAAGCTTTCTTT. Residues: CASGTGLWTEAFF.

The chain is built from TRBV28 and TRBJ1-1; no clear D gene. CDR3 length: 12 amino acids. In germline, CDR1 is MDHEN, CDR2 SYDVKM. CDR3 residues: CGILPLGTEAFF. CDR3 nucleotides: TGTGGAATCCTACCCCTTGGCACTGAAGCTTTCTTT.

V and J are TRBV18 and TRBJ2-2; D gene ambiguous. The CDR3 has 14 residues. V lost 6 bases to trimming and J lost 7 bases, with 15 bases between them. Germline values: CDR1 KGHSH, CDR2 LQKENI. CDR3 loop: CASSPPRVDGELFF. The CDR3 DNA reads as TGTGCCAGCTCGCCGCCTAGAGTAGACGGGGAGCTGTTTTTT.

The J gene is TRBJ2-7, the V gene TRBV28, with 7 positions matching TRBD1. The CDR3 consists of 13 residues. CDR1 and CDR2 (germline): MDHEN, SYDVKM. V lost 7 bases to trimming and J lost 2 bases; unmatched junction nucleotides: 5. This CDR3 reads CASKTGNTYEQYF. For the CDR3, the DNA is TGTGCCAGCAAGACAGGGAACACCTACGAGCAGTACTTC. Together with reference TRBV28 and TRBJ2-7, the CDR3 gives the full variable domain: DVKVTQSSRYLVKRTGEKVFLECVQDMDHENMFWYRQDPGLGLRLIYFSYDVKMKEKGDIPEGYSVSREKKERFSLILESASTNQTSMYLCASKTGNTYEQYFGPGTRLTVT.

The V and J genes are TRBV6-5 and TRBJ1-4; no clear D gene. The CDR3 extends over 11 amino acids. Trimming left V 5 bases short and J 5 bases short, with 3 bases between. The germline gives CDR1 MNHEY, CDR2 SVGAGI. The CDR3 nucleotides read TGTGCCAGCAGTCGAAATGAAAAACTGTTTTTT. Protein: CASSRNEKLFF.

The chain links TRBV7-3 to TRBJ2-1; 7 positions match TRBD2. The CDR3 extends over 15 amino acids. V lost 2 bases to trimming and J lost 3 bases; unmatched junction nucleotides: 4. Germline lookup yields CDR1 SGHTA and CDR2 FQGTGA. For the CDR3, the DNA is TGTGCCAGCAGCTTAGGGCTAGCGGACTACAATGAGCAGTTCTTC. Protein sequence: CASSLGLADYNEQFF.

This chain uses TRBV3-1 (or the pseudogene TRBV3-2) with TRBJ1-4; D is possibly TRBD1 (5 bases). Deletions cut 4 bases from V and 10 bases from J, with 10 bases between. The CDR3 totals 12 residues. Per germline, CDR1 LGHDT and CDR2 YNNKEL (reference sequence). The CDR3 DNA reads TGTGCCAGCAGCCGGGGCGACCGAAAACTGTTTTTT. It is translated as CASSRGDRKLFF.

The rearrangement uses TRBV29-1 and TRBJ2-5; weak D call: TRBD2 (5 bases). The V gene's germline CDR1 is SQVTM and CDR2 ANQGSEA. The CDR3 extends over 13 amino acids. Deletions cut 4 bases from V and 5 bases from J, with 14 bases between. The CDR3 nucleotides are TGCAGCGTTGGTGAGGGAATCAGGGAGACCCAGTACTTC. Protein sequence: CSVGEGIRETQYF.

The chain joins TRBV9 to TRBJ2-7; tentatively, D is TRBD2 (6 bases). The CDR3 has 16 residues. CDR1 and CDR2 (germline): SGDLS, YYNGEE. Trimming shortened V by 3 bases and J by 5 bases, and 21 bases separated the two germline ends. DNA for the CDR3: TGTGCCAGCAGCGCGACCGCCGGGACTCATACCCACGAGCAGTACTTC. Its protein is CASSATAGTHTHEQYF.

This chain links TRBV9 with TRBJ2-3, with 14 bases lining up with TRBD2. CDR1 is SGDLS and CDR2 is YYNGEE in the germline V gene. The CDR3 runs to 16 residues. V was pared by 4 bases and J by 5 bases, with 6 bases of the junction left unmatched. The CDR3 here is CASSLTSGGGKDTQYF. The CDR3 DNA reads TGTGCCAGCAGCTTGACTAGCGGGGGGGGCAAAGATACGCAGTATTTT.

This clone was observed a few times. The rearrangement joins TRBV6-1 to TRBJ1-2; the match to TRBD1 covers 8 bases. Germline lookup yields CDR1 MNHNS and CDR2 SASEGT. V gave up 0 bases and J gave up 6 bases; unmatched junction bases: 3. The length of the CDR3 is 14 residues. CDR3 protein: CASSEARGHDGYTF. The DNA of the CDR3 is TGTGCCAGCAGTGAAGCCAGGGGGCATGATGGCTACACCTTC.

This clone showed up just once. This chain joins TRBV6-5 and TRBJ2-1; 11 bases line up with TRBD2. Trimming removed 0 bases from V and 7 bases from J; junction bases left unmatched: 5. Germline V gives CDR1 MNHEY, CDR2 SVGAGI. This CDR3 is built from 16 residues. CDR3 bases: TGTGCCAGCAGTTACTCGATTCTAGCGGGGGGTAATGAGCAGTTCTTC. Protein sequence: CASSYSILAGGNEQFF.

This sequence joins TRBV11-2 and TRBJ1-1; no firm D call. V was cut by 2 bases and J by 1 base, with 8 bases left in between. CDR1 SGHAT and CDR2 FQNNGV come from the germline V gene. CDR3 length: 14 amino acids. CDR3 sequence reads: CASSLSLQNTEAFF. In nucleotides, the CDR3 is TGTGCCAGCAGCTTATCCCTGCAGAACACTGAAGCTTTCTTT.

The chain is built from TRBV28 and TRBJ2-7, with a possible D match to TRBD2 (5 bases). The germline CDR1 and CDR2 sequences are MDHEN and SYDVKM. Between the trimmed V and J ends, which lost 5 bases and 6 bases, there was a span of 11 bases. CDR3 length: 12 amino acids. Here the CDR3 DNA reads TGTGCCAGCAGTGCCCCGGGGTCCGAGCAGTACTTC. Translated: CASSAPGSEQYF. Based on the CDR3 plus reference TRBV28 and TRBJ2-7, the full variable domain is DVKVTQSSRYLVKRTGEKVFLECVQDMDHENMFWYRQDPGLGLRLIYFSYDVKMKEKGDIPEGYSVSREKKERFSLILESASTNQTSMYLCASSAPGSEQYFGPGTRLTVT.

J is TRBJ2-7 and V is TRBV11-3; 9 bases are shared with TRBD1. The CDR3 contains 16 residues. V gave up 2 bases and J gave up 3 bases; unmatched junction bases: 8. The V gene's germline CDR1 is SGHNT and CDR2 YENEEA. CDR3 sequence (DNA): TGTGCCAGCAGCTTACCTTCGGGGACAGGGCTCTACGAGCAGTACTTC. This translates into CASSLPSGTGLYEQYF.

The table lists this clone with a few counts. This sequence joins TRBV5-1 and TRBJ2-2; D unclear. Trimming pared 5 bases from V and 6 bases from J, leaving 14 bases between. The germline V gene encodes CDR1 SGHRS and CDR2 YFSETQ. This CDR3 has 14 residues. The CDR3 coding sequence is TGCGCCAGCAGTCGTGCTATCGGCGCCGGGGAGCTGTTTTTT. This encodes CASSRAIGAGELFF.

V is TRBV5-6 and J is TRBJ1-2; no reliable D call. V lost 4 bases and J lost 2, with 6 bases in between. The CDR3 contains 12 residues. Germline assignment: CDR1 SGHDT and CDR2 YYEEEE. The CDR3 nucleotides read TGTGCCAGCAGCCTTAAGAACTATGGCTACACCTTC. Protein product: CASSLKNYGYTF.

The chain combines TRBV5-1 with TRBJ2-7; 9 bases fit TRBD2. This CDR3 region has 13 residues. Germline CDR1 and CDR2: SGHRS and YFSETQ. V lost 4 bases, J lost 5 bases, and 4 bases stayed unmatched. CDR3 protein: CASSRSSGNEQYF. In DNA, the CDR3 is TGCGCCAGCAGCCGGTCTAGCGGGAACGAGCAGTACTTC.